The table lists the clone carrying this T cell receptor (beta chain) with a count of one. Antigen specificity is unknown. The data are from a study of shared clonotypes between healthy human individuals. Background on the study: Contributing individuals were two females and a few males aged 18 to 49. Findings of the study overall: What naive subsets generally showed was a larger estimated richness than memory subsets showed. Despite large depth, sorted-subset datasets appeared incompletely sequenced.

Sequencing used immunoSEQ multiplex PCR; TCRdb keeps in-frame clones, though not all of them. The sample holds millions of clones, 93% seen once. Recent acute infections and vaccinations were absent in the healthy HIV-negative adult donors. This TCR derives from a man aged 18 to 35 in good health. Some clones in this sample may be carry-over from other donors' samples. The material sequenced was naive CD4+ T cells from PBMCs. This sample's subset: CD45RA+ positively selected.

The CDR3 is CASSPRRDRVNQPQHF. The DNA for the CDR3 is TGTGCCAGCTCACCACGTAGAGACCGTGTCAATCAGCCCCAGCATTTT. This chain joins TRBV18 and TRBJ1-5; D not resolved. The germline V gene encodes CDR1 KGHSH and CDR2 LQKENI. The V end lost 1 base, the J end lost 3 bases, and 13 bases lay between the germline ends. This CDR3 region has 16 residues.